This is a list of T cell receptor beta chains from one sample in a study of cytomegalovirus exposure and HLA in healthy donors. The data were produced by immunoSEQ multiplex PCR, yet TCRdb's version contains in-frame clones alone and is incomplete. The table lists around 82,000 clones, around 76% of them singletons. Input material: PBMCs. Source of these receptors: a male donor in good health and CMV-seropositive. Both conserved end residues are part of each CDR3. A D gene is named only where the DNA matches it firmly. The size of a clone is reported for some rows only, either as once, few or many, or as a class for expanded clones.

J: TRBJ2-3
V: TRBV29-1
D: -
size: -
CDR3: CSGSLADTQYF
DNA: TGCAGCGGGAGTTTGGCAGATACGCAGTATTTT

J: TRBJ1-1
V: TRBV19
D: -
size: -
CDR3: CASSIGGYMNTEAFF
DNA: TGTGCCAGTAGTATCGGCGGTTACATGAACACTGAAGCTTTCTTT

J: TRBJ2-7
V: TRBV9
D: TRBD2
size: -
CDR3: CASSVGGGLAGEQYF
DNA: TGTGCCAGCAGCGTAGGGGGGGGGCTAGCGGGTGAGCAGTACTTC

J: TRBJ2-1
V: TRBV4-1
D: TRBD1
size: -
CDR3: CASSQTVGRGRIDEQFF
DNA: TGCGCCAGCAGTCAGACAGTAGGCAGGGGGCGGATAGATGAGCAGTTCTTC

J: TRBJ2-7
V: TRBV6-5
D: -
size: -
CDR3: CASSYSGVIYEQYF
DNA: TGTGCCAGCAGTTACTCCGGGGTGATCTACGAGCAGTACTTC

J: TRBJ1-1
V: TRBV5-5
D: -
size: -
CDR3: CASRRQENTEAFF
DNA: TGTGCCAGCAGACGACAGGAGAACACTGAAGCTTTCTTT

J: TRBJ2-7
V: TRBV29-1
D: -
size: -
CDR3: CSVEVSSSYEQYF
DNA: TGCAGCGTTGAAGTTAGTAGCTCCTACGAGCAGTACTTC

J: TRBJ2-3
V: TRBV6-6
D: -
size: -
CDR3: CASSQGYYTDTQYF
DNA: TGTGCCAGCAGTCAGGGTTATTACACAGATACGCAGTATTTT

J: TRBJ2-1
V: TRBV5-6
D: TRBD1
size: -
CDR3: CASSGTDRVSEQFF
DNA: TGTGCCAGCAGCGGAACCGACAGGGTTAGTGAGCAGTTCTTC

J: TRBJ1-5
V: TRBV7-8
D: -
size: once
CDR3: CASSETGRRGNQPQHF
DNA: TGTGCCAGCAGCGAGACGGGAAGGAGGGGCAATCAGCCCCAGCATTTT

J: TRBJ2-7
V: TRBV19
D: TRBD1
size: -
CDR3: CASRRTGSSYEQYF
DNA: TGTGCCAGTCGGCGGACAGGATCATCCTACGAGCAGTACTTC

J: TRBJ1-5
V: TRBV5-8
D: -
size: few
CDR3: CASSPPGGQPQHF
DNA: TGTGCCAGCAGCCCCCCAGGAGGCCAGCCCCAGCATTTT

J: TRBJ1-3
V: TRBV6-1
D: -
size: -
CDR3: CASSRQAGSGNTIYF
DNA: TGTGCCAGCAGTCGACAGGCCGGCTCTGGAAACACCATATATTTT

J: TRBJ2-7
V: TRBV27
D: -
size: -
CDR3: CASSLSRETYEQYF
DNA: TGTGCCAGCAGTCTCTCGCGGGAAACCTACGAGCAGTACTTC

J: TRBJ1-2
V: TRBV5-8
D: -
size: -
CDR3: CASSSVFAGYTF
DNA: TGTGCCAGCAGCTCGGTTTTCGCGGGCTACACCTTC

J: TRBJ2-3
V: TRBV9
D: TRBD2
size: -
CDR3: CASSVDKLAGRTDTQYF
DNA: TGTGCCAGCAGCGTAGACAAACTAGCGGGCCGCACAGATACGCAGTATTTT

J: TRBJ2-3
V: TRBV6-5
D: TRBD1
size: -
CDR3: CASSGQGATDTQYF
DNA: TGTGCCAGCAGTGGACAGGGAGCCACAGATACGCAGTATTTT

J: TRBJ2-5
V: TRBV15
D: -
size: -
CDR3: CATSRDLRSQETQYF
DNA: TGTGCCACCAGCAGAGATCTACGGTCACAAGAGACCCAGTACTTC

J: TRBJ2-1
V: TRBV28
D: -
size: -
CDR3: CASKTSSSYNEQFF
DNA: TGTGCCAGCAAAACCTCTAGCTCCTACAATGAGCAGTTCTTC

J: TRBJ2-5
V: TRBV29-1
D: -
size: -
CDR3: CSVEDRGTQYF
DNA: TGCAGCGTTGAAGATAGGGGGACCCAGTACTTC

J: TRBJ2-7
V: TRBV5-6
D: TRBD1
size: -
CDR3: CASLTGGSYEQYF
DNA: TGTGCCAGTCTGACAGGGGGATCCTACGAGCAGTACTTC

J: TRBJ2-3
V: TRBV7-9
D: -
size: -
CDR3: CASSWGSLLTDTQYF
DNA: TGTGCCAGCAGCTGGGGCAGCCTTCTCACAGATACGCAGTATTTT

J: TRBJ1-6
V: TRBV4-3
D: TRBD1
size: -
CDR3: CASSLTGVGSPLHF
DNA: TGCGCCAGCAGCTTGACAGGGGTAGGTTCACCCCTCCACTTT

J: TRBJ1-1
V: TRBV7-9
D: -
size: -
CDR3: CASSLVTGNTEAFF
DNA: TGTGCCAGCAGCTTAGTCACAGGGAACACTGAAGCTTTCTTT

J: TRBJ2-5
V: TRBV11-2
D: TRBD1
size: -
CDR3: CASTGQGETQYF
DNA: TGTGCCTCTACTGGACAGGGGGAGACCCAGTACTTC

J: TRBJ2-1
V: TRBV23-1
D: TRBD2
size: -
CDR3: CASSQSLAGGKNEQFF
DNA: TGCGCCAGCAGTCAATCGCTAGCGGGGGGTAAGAATGAGCAGTTCTTC

J: TRBJ2-7
V: TRBV27
D: TRBD1
size: once
CDR3: CASSRTGTLYEQYF
DNA: TGTGCCAGCAGTAGGACAGGGACACTCTACGAGCAGTACTTC

J: TRBJ1-2
V: TRBV7-9
D: -
size: -
CDR3: CASSFKGDGYTF
DNA: TGTGCCAGCAGCTTTAAGGGGGATGGCTACACCTTC

J: TRBJ2-1
V: TRBV5-1
D: TRBD2
size: -
CDR3: CASSLIAGGVGEQFF
DNA: TGCGCCAGCAGCTTGATAGCGGGGGGGGTGGGTGAGCAGTTCTTC

J: TRBJ1-1
V: TRBV21-1
D: -
size: -
CDR3: CASSKGRDTTNTEAFF
DNA: TGTGCCAGCAGCAAAGGCCGGGACACAACGAACACTGAAGCTTTCTTT

J: TRBJ2-2
V: TRBV4-2
D: TRBD2
size: -
CDR3: CASRERGGPDTGELFF
DNA: TGTGCCAGCAGGGAACGGGGGGGCCCGGACACCGGGGAGCTGTTTTTT

J: TRBJ2-1
V: TRBV19
D: TRBD2
size: -
CDR3: CASSSQGLDYNEQFF
DNA: TGTGCCAGTAGTTCCCAGGGACTAGACTACAATGAGCAGTTCTTC

J: TRBJ2-5
V: TRBV4-3
D: -
size: -
CDR3: CASSQGNGNQETQYF
DNA: TGCGCCAGCAGCCAAGGGAACGGGAACCAAGAGACCCAGTACTTC

J: TRBJ2-5
V: TRBV19
D: -
size: -
CDR3: CASSKRGNQETQYF
DNA: TGTGCCAGTAGCAAGAGGGGGAATCAAGAGACCCAGTACTTC

J: TRBJ1-5
V: TRBV28
D: -
size: -
CDR3: CASKISGSNQPQHF
DNA: TGTGCCAGCAAGATCAGCGGGAGCAATCAGCCCCAGCATTTT

J: TRBJ1-1
V: TRBV18
D: -
size: -
CDR3: CASSQRTANTEAFF
DNA: TGTGCCAGCTCACAGCGGACAGCGAACACTGAAGCTTTCTTT

J: TRBJ1-2
V: TRBV6-1
D: -
size: -
CDR3: CASREVLGGAGYTF
DNA: TGTGCCAGCAGAGAGGTGCTTGGCGGGGCCGGCTACACCTTC

J: TRBJ1-1
V: TRBV30
D: -
size: -
CDR3: CAWTKNTEAFF
DNA: TGTGCCTGGACTAAGAACACTGAAGCTTTCTTT

J: TRBJ2-5
V: TRBV6-5
D: TRBD2
size: -
CDR3: CASSRGGAGETQYF
DNA: TGTGCCAGCAGTCGGGGGGGAGCGGGAGAGACCCAGTACTTC

J: TRBJ1-2
V: TRBV30
D: -
size: -
CDR3: CAWSLINYGYTF
DNA: TGTGCCTGGAGCCTTATTAACTATGGCTACACCTTC

J: TRBJ1-1
V: TRBV27
D: -
size: -
CDR3: CASSSPLRGRFEAFF
DNA: TGTGCCAGCAGTTCCCCCCTTAGAGGAAGGTTTGAAGCTTTCTTT

J: TRBJ2-3
V: TRBV19
D: TRBD2
size: -
CDR3: CASSIDPGSLAGASDTQYF
DNA: TGTGCCAGTAGTATAGACCCCGGTTCACTAGCGGGGGCGTCGGATACGCAGTATTTT

J: TRBJ2-1
V: TRBV4-1
D: TRBD1
size: -
CDR3: CASSFTGGADNEQFF
DNA: TGCGCCAGCAGCTTCACAGGGGGCGCCGACAATGAGCAGTTCTTC

J: TRBJ2-2
V: TRBV6-1
D: TRBD2
size: medium-sized
CDR3: CASSEFSGGAGELFF
DNA: TGTGCCAGCAGTGAATTTAGCGGGGGGGCCGGGGAGCTGTTTTTT